This T cell receptor beta chain originates from a study of blood T cell repertoires in COVID-19. Produced via immunoSEQ multiplex PCR; TCRdb's table is partial and in-frame only. The sample yields roughly 250,000 clones, 85% to 95% seen once. This CDR3 is 16 amino acids long. Sequenced material: PBMCs or T cells enriched from blood (not recorded which). The rearrangement uses TRBV21-1 and TRBJ2-3; the D call TRBD2 from the table was never checked on the DNA. TRBV21-1 represents a pseudogene. This TCR came from a woman aged 18-35 years who had recovered from COVID-19. The DNA of the CDR3 is TGTGCCAGCAGCAAAGCGCCCTCTGGCGGGAGTGATACGCAGTATTTT. This encodes CASSKAPSGGSDTQYF.